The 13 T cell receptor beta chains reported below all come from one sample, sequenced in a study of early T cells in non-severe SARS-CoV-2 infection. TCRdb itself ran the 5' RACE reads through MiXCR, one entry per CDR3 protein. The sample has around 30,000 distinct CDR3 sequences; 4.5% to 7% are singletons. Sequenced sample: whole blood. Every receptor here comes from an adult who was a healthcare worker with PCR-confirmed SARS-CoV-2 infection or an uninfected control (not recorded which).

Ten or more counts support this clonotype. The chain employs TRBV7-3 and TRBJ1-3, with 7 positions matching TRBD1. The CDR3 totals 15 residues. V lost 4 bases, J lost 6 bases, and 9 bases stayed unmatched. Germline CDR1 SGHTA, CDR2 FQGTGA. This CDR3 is CASSSQGGTENTIYF. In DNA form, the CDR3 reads TGTGCCAGCAGCTCTCAAGGGGGCACGGAAAACACCATATATTTT.

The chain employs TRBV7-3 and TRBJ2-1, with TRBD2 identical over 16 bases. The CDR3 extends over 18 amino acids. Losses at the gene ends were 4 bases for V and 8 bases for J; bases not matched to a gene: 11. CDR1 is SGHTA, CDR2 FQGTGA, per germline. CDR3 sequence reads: CASSSTPGLAGGLDEQFF. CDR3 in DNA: TGTGCCAGCAGCTCGACTCCGGGACTAGCGGGAGGGTTGGATGAGCAGTTCTTC.

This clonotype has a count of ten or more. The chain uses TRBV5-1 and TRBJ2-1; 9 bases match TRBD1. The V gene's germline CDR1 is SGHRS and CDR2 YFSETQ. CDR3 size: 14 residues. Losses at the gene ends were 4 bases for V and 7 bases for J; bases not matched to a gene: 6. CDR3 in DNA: TGCGCCAGCAGCCAGACGGACAGGGGAAATGAGCAGTTCTTC. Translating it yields CASSQTDRGNEQFF.

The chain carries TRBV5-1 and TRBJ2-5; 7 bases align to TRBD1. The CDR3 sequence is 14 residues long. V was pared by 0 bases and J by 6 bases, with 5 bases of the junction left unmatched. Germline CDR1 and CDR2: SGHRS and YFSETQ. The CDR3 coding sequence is TGCGCCAGCAGCTTGGAGGGGACAGTTAAGACCCAGTACTTC. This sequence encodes CASSLEGTVKTQYF.

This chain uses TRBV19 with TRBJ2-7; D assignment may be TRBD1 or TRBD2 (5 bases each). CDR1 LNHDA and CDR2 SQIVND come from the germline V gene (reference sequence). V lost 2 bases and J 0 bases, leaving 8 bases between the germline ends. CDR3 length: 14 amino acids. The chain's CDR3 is CASSIRDGSYEQYF. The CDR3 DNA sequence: TGTGCCAGTAGTATAAGGGACGGCTCCTACGAGCAGTACTTC.

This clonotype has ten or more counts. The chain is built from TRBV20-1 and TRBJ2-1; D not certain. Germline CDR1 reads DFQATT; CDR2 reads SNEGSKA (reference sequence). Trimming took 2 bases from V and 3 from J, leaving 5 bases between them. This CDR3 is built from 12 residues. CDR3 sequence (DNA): TGCAGTGCTAGAAAAGTCTACAATGAGCAGTTCTTC. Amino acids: CSARKVYNEQFF.

The CDR3 bases are TGTGCCAGCAGACTAGGGGACAGGAGCTATGGCTACACCTTC. It translates to CASRLGDRSYGYTF. The chain carries TRBV6-6 and TRBJ1-2, with 8 nucleotides matching TRBD1. Per germline, CDR1 MNHNY and CDR2 SVGAGI (reference sequence). With V trimmed by 6 bases and J by 4 bases, 7 bases remained unmatched. The CDR3 length is 14 residues.

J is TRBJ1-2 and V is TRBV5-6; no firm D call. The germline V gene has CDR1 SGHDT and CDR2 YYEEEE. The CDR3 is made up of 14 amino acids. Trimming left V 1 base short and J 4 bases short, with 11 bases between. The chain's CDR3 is CASSLSGKLYGYTF. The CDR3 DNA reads TGTGCCAGCAGCTTGTCTGGGAAGCTCTATGGCTACACCTTC.

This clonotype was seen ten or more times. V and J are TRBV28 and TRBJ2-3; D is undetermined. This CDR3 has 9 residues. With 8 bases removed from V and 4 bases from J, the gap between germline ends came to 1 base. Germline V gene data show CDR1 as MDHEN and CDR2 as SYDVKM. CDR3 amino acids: CASSDTQYF. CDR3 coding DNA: TGTGCCAGCTCAGATACGCAGTATTTT.

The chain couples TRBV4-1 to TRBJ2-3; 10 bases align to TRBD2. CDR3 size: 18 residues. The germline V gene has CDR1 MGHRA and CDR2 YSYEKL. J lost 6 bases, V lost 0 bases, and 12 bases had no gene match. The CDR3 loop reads CASSQEGSSSGRGDTQYF. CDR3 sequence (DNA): TGCGCCAGCAGCCAAGAAGGGAGTTCTAGCGGGAGAGGCGATACGCAGTATTTT.

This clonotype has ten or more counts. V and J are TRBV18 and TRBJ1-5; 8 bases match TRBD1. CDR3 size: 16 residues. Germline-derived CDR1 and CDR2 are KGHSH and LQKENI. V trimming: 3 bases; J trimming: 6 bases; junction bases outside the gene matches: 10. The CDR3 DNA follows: TGTGCCAGCTCACCCACCCGCCTCGACAGGGGTCAGCCCCAGCATTTT. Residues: CASSPTRLDRGQPQHF.

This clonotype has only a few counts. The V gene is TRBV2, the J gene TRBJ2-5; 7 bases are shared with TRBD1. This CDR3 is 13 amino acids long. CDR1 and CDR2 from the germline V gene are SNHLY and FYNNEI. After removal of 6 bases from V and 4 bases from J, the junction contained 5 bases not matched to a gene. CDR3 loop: CASSTEGAETQYF. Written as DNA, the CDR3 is TGTGCCAGCAGCACCGAGGGGGCAGAGACCCAGTACTTC.

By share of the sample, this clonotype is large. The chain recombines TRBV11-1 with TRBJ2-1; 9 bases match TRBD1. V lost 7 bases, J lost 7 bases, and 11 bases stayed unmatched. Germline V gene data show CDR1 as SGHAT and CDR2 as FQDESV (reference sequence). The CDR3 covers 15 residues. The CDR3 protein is CASTEDRGGLNEQFF. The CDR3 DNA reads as TGTGCCAGCACCGAAGACAGGGGGGGTTTGAATGAGCAGTTCTTC.